These 18 T cell receptor beta chains share one sample of origin, sequenced in a study of blood T cells in healthy people across ages (dated by TCRdb to the mid-2010s). Libraries were made using 5' RACE. Sequencing used an Illumina HiSeq 2500. The second PCR ran for roughly 7 to 12 cycles and used a J-beta primer mix along with a sample-barcoded 5' primer. TCRdb reanalyzed the raw reads on its own, using fastp at Q25 for trimming and MiXCR for clone calling, and kept in-frame beta chains. CDR3 protein duplicates are merged, each entry listing the most common genes and DNA. The sample table records 1.5 million to 2 million distinct CDR3 sequences; roughly 49% of these occur just once. About 2.1% of the sample is taken by the ten largest. Source material: blood. The receptors originated from a woman aged 40 to 55 in good health.

The gene calls are TRBV6-2 or TRBV6-3 and TRBJ2-3; D remains unclear. CDR3 length: 16 residues. Between the trimmed V and J ends, which lost 4 bases and 2 bases, there was a span of 16 bases. The V gene's germline CDR1 is MNHEY and CDR2 SVGEGT. CDR3 amino acids: CASSSALSPYTDTQYF. The CDR3 region has the DNA TGTGCCAGCAGTTCGGCGTTGAGCCCATACACAGATACGCAGTATTTT.

The CDR3 coding sequence is TGTGCCAGCAGCAAAGACCCGGGGCCGACAACTAGCACAGATACGCAGTATTTT. This sequence encodes CASSKDPGPTTSTDTQYF. This rearrangement joins TRBV21-1 to TRBJ2-3; TRBD1 reflects the table's D call only, with no check against the DNA. TRBV21-1 is a pseudogene segment. CDR3 length: 18 amino acids.

This clonotype turned up a few times. This sequence joins TRBV6-5 and TRBJ2-7; TRBD2 aligns across 7 bases. The ends lost 3 bases at V and 2 bases at J; junction bases unmatched: 7. CDR1 is MNHEY and CDR2 is SVGAGI in the germline V gene. There are 15 residues in the CDR3. The CDR3 loop reads CASSYGPGRPYEQYF. CDR3 bases: TGTGCCAGCAGTTATGGGCCCGGGAGGCCCTACGAGCAGTACTTC.

Here the CDR3 reads CASSQSSGDQETQYF. CDR3 nucleotide sequence: TGCGCCAGCAGCCAAAGTTCAGGGGACCAAGAGACCCAGTACTTC. V is TRBV4-1 and J is TRBJ2-5, with D possibly TRBD1 on 6 matching bases. This CDR3 spans 15 amino acids. Germline CDR1 MGHRA, CDR2 YSYEKL. Trimming left V 2 bases short and J 0 bases short, with 10 bases between.

V gene TRBV12-3 or TRBV12-4 combines with J gene TRBJ2-3; D is ambiguous. V lost 2 bases and J lost 2, with 8 bases in between. The CDR3 spans 14 residues. CDR3 residues: CASSLLRITDTQYF. The CDR3 DNA reads TGTGCCAGCAGTTTATTACGGATCACAGATACGCAGTATTTT.

V gene TRBV18 combines with J gene TRBJ1-2, with 7 bases that match TRBD1. The CDR3 is made up of 15 amino acids. Germline CDR1 and CDR2: KGHSH and LQKENI. V was pared by 0 bases and J by 4 bases, with 5 bases of the junction left unmatched. DNA for the CDR3: TGTGCCAGCTCACCACCGGCAGGGGGAAGCTATGGCTACACCTTC. Its protein is CASSPPAGGSYGYTF.

Only a few counts were recorded for this clonotype. This sequence joins TRBV20-1 and TRBJ2-1; 14 bases fit TRBD2. The CDR3 spans 15 residues. CDR1 is DFQATT, CDR2 SNEGSKA, per germline (reference sequence). Unmatched junction bases numbered 3, after V lost 5 bases and J lost 3 bases. The CDR3 coding sequence is TGCAGTGCTCTGGGGACTAGCGGGGGCTACAATGAGCAGTTCTTC. Translating gives CSALGTSGGYNEQFF.

The chain employs TRBV5-1 and TRBJ2-7; either TRBD1 or TRBD2 may fit D (5 bases each). V lost 4 bases, J lost 0 bases, and 11 bases lay in between. From germline, CDR1 is SGHRS and CDR2 YFSETQ. The CDR3 is 14 amino acids. CDR3 sequence (DNA): TGCGCCAGCAGCGGGGACGGCAGCTCCTACGAGCAGTACTTC. Translation: CASSGDGSSYEQYF. The whole variable domain, filled in from reference TRBV5-1 and TRBJ2-7, reads KAGVTQTPRYLIKTRGQQVTLSCSPISGHRSVSWYQQTPGQGLQFLFEYFSETQRNKGNFPGRFSGRQFSNSRSEMNVSTLELGDSALYLCASSGDGSSYEQYFGPGTRLTVT.

Only one count was recorded for this clonotype. This chain uses TRBV7-9 with TRBJ2-6, with 8 nucleotides matching TRBD1. V dropped 3 bases and J dropped 0; count of bases not matched to a gene: 7. Germline V gene data show CDR1 as SEHNR and CDR2 as FQNEAQ (reference sequence). The CDR3 runs to 18 residues. For the CDR3, the DNA is TGTGCCAGCAGCTTTCAGACAGGGGCCGCCTCTGGGGCCAACGTCCTGACTTTC. Protein product: CASSFQTGAASGANVLTF.

Remarks on this clonotype: The junction shows a germline mismatch at one end, possibly a read error. CDR3 region: CAGSQRPASGGSTDTQYF. The CDR3 DNA is TGCGCCGGCAGCCAAAGACCCGCTAGCGGGGGCAGCACAGATACGCAGTATTTT. The chain uses TRBV4-3 and TRBJ2-3; 10 bases are a match to TRBD2. The CDR3 runs to 18 residues. Germline V gene sequence: CDR1 LGHNA, CDR2 YSLEER.

This clonotype occurred once. The CDR3 nucleotides read TGTGCCAGCAGCTTAGATTGGGTGAACGGTACTAACTATGGCTACACCTTC. This codes for CASSLDWVNGTNYGYTF. The chain recombines TRBV11-2 with TRBJ1-2; D not certain. The CDR3 runs 17 residues. Germline V CDR1 and CDR2: SGHAT, FQNNGV. V lost 0 bases, J lost 0 bases, and 14 bases lay in between.

The V call is TRBV20-1, the J call TRBJ1-2, with D possibly being TRBD1 (6 bases). This CDR3 region has 15 residues. From germline, CDR1 is DFQATT and CDR2 SNEGSKA (reference sequence). Trimming pared 1 base from V and 4 bases from J, leaving 16 bases between. The CDR3 is CSARVTGPLPYGYTF. The CDR3 DNA sequence: TGCAGTGCTAGAGTAACAGGGCCCCTCCCCTATGGCTACACCTTC.

This clonotype was found a few times. The chain employs TRBV6-2 or TRBV6-3 and TRBJ2-3; D assignment may be TRBD1 or TRBD2 (5 bases each). V was pared by 6 bases and J by 4 bases, with 17 bases between. This CDR3 region has 15 residues. The germline gives CDR1 MNHEY, CDR2 SVGEGT. The CDR3 region is CASRPPGRRSDTQYF. The CDR3, as DNA: TGTGCCAGCAGGCCTCCAGGGCGGAGGTCAGATACGCAGTATTTT.

The rearrangement links TRBV25-1 to TRBJ1-2, with a possible D match to TRBD1 (6 bases). The germline gives CDR1 MGHDK, CDR2 SYGVNS. Trimming removed 5 bases from V and 6 bases from J, with 16 bases in between. This CDR3 contains 14 residues. CDR3 amino acids: CASSRAGALHGYTF. CDR3 coding DNA: TGTGCCAGCAGTAGAGCAGGGGCCCTCCATGGCTACACCTTC.

This sequence joins TRBV10-3 and TRBJ2-1; D gene ambiguous. The CDR3 spans 13 residues. Germline values: CDR1 ENHRY, CDR2 SYGVKD. V lost 3 bases, J lost 6 bases, and 9 bases lay in between. The CDR3 protein is CAISDNAANEQFF. CDR3 in DNA: TGTGCCATCAGTGACAACGCCGCCAATGAGCAGTTCTTC.

This clonotype was observed a few times. J is TRBJ2-7 and V is TRBV5-1, with D hard to call. The CDR3 is made up of 11 amino acids. From germline, CDR1 is SGHRS and CDR2 YFSETQ. Trimming pared 0 bases from V and 8 bases from J, leaving 6 bases between. CDR3 DNA sequence: TGCGCCAGCAGCTTGGAGTCGCAGCAGTACTTC. Its protein product is CASSLESQQYF.

The V and J genes are TRBV6-2 or TRBV6-3 and TRBJ2-1, with 7 bases lining up with TRBD1. In germline, CDR1 is MNHEY, CDR2 SVGEGT. This CDR3 is 14 amino acids long. J gave up 3 bases and V 7 bases, and 6 bases lay outside the gene matches. CDR3 nucleotide sequence: TGTGCCAGCACCCAGGGACAGATCTACAATGAGCAGTTCTTC. It translates to CASTQGQIYNEQFF.

This clonotype was detected only a few times. V is TRBV25-1 and J is TRBJ2-7; D ambiguous. V gave up 3 bases and J gave up 0 bases, with 18 bases separating them. The germline V gene has CDR1 MGHDK and CDR2 SYGVNS. This CDR3 region has 17 residues. This chain's CDR3 is CASSDYDGPILSYEQYF. The CDR3 DNA reads as TGTGCCAGCAGTGACTATGACGGGCCGATCCTCTCCTACGAGCAGTACTTC.